The 28 T cell receptor beta chains given below trace back to one sample, sequenced in a study of cytomegalovirus exposure and HLA in healthy donors. The primer mix had 60 Vbeta and 13 Jbeta primers. The protocol was immunoSEQ multiplex PCR, while the TCRdb copy is restricted to in-frame clones and leaves out a portion. The sample has some 130,000 clones, and its top ten clones hold approximately 1.8%. Sequencing was performed on PBMCs. Receptors originate from a man between 18 and 35 years old in good health and CMV-seronegative.

The chain recombines TRBV6-5 with TRBJ1-1, with D possibly TRBD1 on 5 matching bases. Germline V gene data show CDR1 as MNHEY and CDR2 as SVGAGI. The germline V and J ends were trimmed by 6 bases and 4 bases, with 15 bases remaining between them. This CDR3 region has 14 residues. CDR3 bases: TGTGCCAGCAGAGAAGGAGGGGTGGCCACTGAAGCTTTCTTT. This encodes CASREGGVATEAFF.

For this clone: Sequence at one end of the junction differs from germline and may be a read error. V gene TRBV5-1 combines with J gene TRBJ1-2, with D perhaps TRBD1 (6 bases). The CDR3 is 13 amino acids. The germline CDR1 and CDR2 sequences are SGHRS and YFSETQ. The CDR3 DNA reads TGCGCCAGCAGTTTGGACAGTTCCTATGGCTACACCTTC. It translates to CASSLDSSYGYTF.

The chain employs TRBV5-1 and TRBJ2-7; 9 positions match TRBD1. The CDR3 covers 15 residues. The germline gives CDR1 SGHRS, CDR2 YFSETQ. J was trimmed by 2 bases and V by 3 bases; bases with no gene match: 6. The CDR3 DNA reads as TGCGCCAGCAGCTGGACAGGGGCGGGGCCCTACGAGCAGTACTTC. Translated, it gives CASSWTGAGPYEQYF.

The chain employs TRBV2 and TRBJ1-5, with D unclear. The germline CDR1 and CDR2 sequences are SNHLY and FYNNEI. V gave up 6 bases and J gave up 5 bases, with 11 bases separating them. The CDR3 extends over 13 amino acids. For the CDR3, the DNA is TGTGCCAGCAGCGGTGGTTTCGATCAGCCCCAGCATTTT. The encoded protein is CASSGGFDQPQHF.

The chain couples TRBV5-6 to TRBJ1-4; perhaps TRBD1 as D (6 bases). Germline V CDR1 and CDR2: SGHDT, YYEEEE. This CDR3 spans 16 amino acids. V dropped 2 bases and J dropped 0 bases, with 11 bases sitting between them. The CDR3 sequence: CASSFWTVATNEKLFF. As DNA, the CDR3 is TGTGCCAGCAGCTTCTGGACAGTTGCAACTAATGAAAAACTGTTTTTT.

The rearrangement joins TRBV11-1 to TRBJ2-5; TRBD1 matches 7 bases. The germline gives CDR1 SGHAT, CDR2 FQDESV (reference sequence). V was pared by 4 bases and J by 4 bases, with 9 bases of the junction left unmatched. CDR3 size: 15 residues. CDR3: CASSSSWDRLETQYF. The CDR3 DNA is TGTGCCAGCAGCTCCTCATGGGACAGATTAGAGACCCAGTACTTC.

The CDR3 region is CASRTQGAGQPQHF. The CDR3 region has the DNA TGTGCCAGTAGGACACAGGGGGCAGGGCAGCCCCAGCATTTT. The rearrangement joins TRBV19 to TRBJ1-5; 9 bases agree with TRBD1. This CDR3 region has 14 residues. V shed 6 bases and J 7 bases; nucleotides not matched to a gene: 7. CDR1 LNHDA and CDR2 SQIVND come from the germline V gene (reference sequence).

The J gene is TRBJ2-5, the V gene TRBV11-3; D ambiguous. This CDR3 has 14 amino acids. V was cut by 3 bases and J by 7 bases, with 15 bases left in between. Germline assignment: CDR1 SGHNT and CDR2 YENEEA. The CDR3 reads CASSFIQASGTQYF. DNA of the CDR3: TGTGCCAGCAGCTTTATCCAGGCCTCTGGGACCCAGTACTTC.

The chain is built from TRBV10-3 and TRBJ1-1, with 7 nucleotides matching TRBD1. V was clipped by 6 bases and J by 1 base; unmatched bases: 2. This CDR3 spans 13 amino acids. Germline V CDR1 and CDR2: ENHRY, SYGVKD. The CDR3 sequence: CAIRGTENTEAFF. In DNA form, the CDR3 reads TGTGCCATCAGAGGGACAGAGAACACTGAAGCTTTCTTT.

V usage is TRBV7-2 and J usage is TRBJ1-1; D may be TRBD1 (5 bases). This CDR3 spans 14 amino acids. Looked up from germline, CDR1 is SGHTA and CDR2 is FQGNSA. The V end was cut by 1 base, the J end by 4 bases, with 10 bases between. DNA for the CDR3: TGTGCCAGCAGCTTAGAACAGGCCTTCACTGAAGCTTTCTTT. Protein product: CASSLEQAFTEAFF.

The chain employs TRBV2 and TRBJ2-3; TRBD1 matches 11 bases. The V and J ends lost 4 bases and 3 bases, in that order; junction bases with no gene match: 6. The CDR3 has 16 residues. CDR1 SNHLY and CDR2 FYNNEI come from the germline V gene. The CDR3 sequence: CASSGVGTGGTDTQYF. CDR3 bases: TGTGCCAGCAGTGGAGTTGGGACAGGGGGGACAGATACGCAGTATTTT.

This sequence joins TRBV2 and TRBJ2-1; D possibly corresponds to TRBD1 (6 bases). V lost 3 bases and J 8 bases, leaving 14 bases between the germline ends. CDR1 and CDR2 from the germline V gene are SNHLY and FYNNEI. The CDR3 totals 14 residues. The CDR3 DNA is TGTGCCAGCAGTGACAACAGGGCGGGCGATGAGCAGTTCTTC. Translation: CASSDNRAGDEQFF.

The chain couples TRBV5-6 to TRBJ2-1; possibly TRBD1 for D (6 bases). V was clipped by 2 bases and J by 0 bases, with 9 bases between them. There are 15 residues in the CDR3. Germline V gene lookup returns CDR1 SGHDT and CDR2 YYEEEE. For the CDR3, the DNA is TGTGCCAGCAGCTTACAGGGTTTCTCCTACAATGAGCAGTTCTTC. Translating gives CASSLQGFSYNEQFF.

The rearrangement links TRBV19 to TRBJ2-2; D unclear. This CDR3 is built from 16 residues. V lost 2 bases, J lost 0 bases, and 10 bases lay in between. CDR1 and CDR2 from the germline V gene are LNHDA and SQIVND (reference sequence). The CDR3 DNA reads TGTGCCAGTAGTATACTGAACTCGGCGAACACCGGGGAGCTGTTTTTT. It yields the protein CASSILNSANTGELFF.

J is TRBJ1-1 and V is TRBV7-3; D remains unclear. Germline V gene sequence: CDR1 SGHTA, CDR2 FQGTGA. This CDR3 spans 12 amino acids. V lost 6 bases and J lost 1, with 6 bases in between. CDR3 residues: CASSNRNTEAFF. CDR3 nucleotides: TGTGCCAGCAGTAACAGGAACACTGAAGCTTTCTTT.

The chain uses TRBV10-3 and TRBJ1-5; no clear D. The CDR3 consists of 14 residues. Trimming shortened V by 4 bases and J by 1 base, and 8 bases separated the two germline ends. Per the germline V gene, CDR1 is ENHRY and CDR2 is SYGVKD. CDR3 residues: CAISVEASNQPQHF. CDR3 nucleotides: TGTGCCATCAGTGTTGAGGCCAGCAATCAGCCCCAGCATTTT.

This chain links TRBV4-1 with TRBJ2-5, with TRBD1 as a possible D gene (5 bases). The CDR3 extends over 14 amino acids. Germline loops: CDR1 MGHRA, CDR2 YSYEKL. V lost 1 base to trimming and J lost 7 bases, with 13 bases between them. The CDR3 DNA sequence: TGCGCCAGCAGCCAAGGAGCCCAGCAGGGGACCCAGTACTTC. This encodes CASSQGAQQGTQYF.

In nucleotides, the CDR3 is TGTGCCATCTCCCGGGGGAGTGCCACCGGGGAGCTGTTTTTT. Protein product: CAISRGSATGELFF. This rearrangement joins TRBV10-3 to TRBJ2-2; tentative D call: TRBD2 (6 bases). Germline CDR1 is ENHRY and CDR2 is SYGVKD. The CDR3 runs 14 residues. V was trimmed by 8 bases and J by 4 bases, leaving 14 bases between them.

This chain connects TRBV5-4 to TRBJ2-2, with D possibly matching TRBD2 (7 bases). CDR1 and CDR2 (germline): SGHNT, YYREEE (reference sequence). There are 15 residues in the CDR3. V was cut by 4 bases and J by 1 base, with 11 bases left in between. CDR3 region: CASSPGGGNTGELFF. The CDR3 coding sequence is TGTGCCAGCAGCCCGGGGGGCGGGAACACCGGGGAGCTGTTTTTT. The variable domain in full, with the rest retrieved from reference TRBV5-4 and TRBJ2-2, is ETGVTQSPTHLIKTRGQQVTLRCSSQSGHNTVSWYQQALGQGPQFIFQYYREEENGRGNFPPRFSGLQFPNYSSELNVNALELDDSALYLCASSPGGGNTGELFFGEGSRLTVL.

The chain joins TRBV4-1 to TRBJ1-2; weak D call: TRBD1 (6 bases). V gave up 0 bases and J gave up 5 bases, with 13 bases separating them. The CDR3 runs to 15 residues. Germline V gene sequence: CDR1 MGHRA, CDR2 YSYEKL. CDR3 coding DNA: TGCGCCAGCAGCCAAGAGGACAGACGAGCTTATGGCTACACCTTC. Translation gives CASSQEDRRAYGYTF.

This rearrangement joins TRBV27 to TRBJ2-5; D gene unclear. Matching the DNA end better, TRBJ2-7 makes the J call doubtful. The germline CDR1 and CDR2 sequences are MNHEY and SMNVEV (reference sequence). The CDR3 runs 13 residues. In DNA form, the CDR3 reads TGTGCCAGCCACCGAGATAGCTCCTACGAGCAGTACTTC. Protein product: CASHRDSSYEQYF.

The J gene is TRBJ2-7, the V gene TRBV15, with 11 bases fitting TRBD1. The CDR3 sequence is 14 residues long. Germline V lookup: CDR1 LNHNV, CDR2 YYDKDF (reference sequence). The ends lost 5 bases at V and 4 bases at J; junction bases unmatched: 4. CDR3 in DNA: TGTGCCACCAGCGGGGGACAGGGGGTATACGAGCAGTACTTC. Translating it yields CATSGGQGVYEQYF.

This chain joins TRBV5-1 and TRBJ2-7; TRBD1 is a possible D gene (5 bases). CDR3 length: 13 residues. From germline, CDR1 is SGHRS and CDR2 YFSETQ. V lost 7 bases and J lost 0, with 11 bases in between. CDR3 in amino acids: CASGAGNSYEQYF. The CDR3 DNA sequence: TGCGCCAGCGGGGCAGGAAACTCCTACGAGCAGTACTTC.

The rearrangement joins TRBV9 to TRBJ2-2; D not certain. Trimming took off 1 base at V and 0 bases at J, with 7 bases between the two ends. Germline lookup yields CDR1 SGDLS and CDR2 YYNGEE. CDR3 length equals 15 residues. The CDR3 region has the DNA TGTGCCAGCAGCGTATCATCCCCGAACACCGGGGAGCTGTTTTTT. As protein: CASSVSSPNTGELFF.

This chain joins TRBV7-9 and TRBJ2-2; 7 nucleotides align to TRBD1. J gave up 1 base and V 8 bases, and 1 base lay outside the gene matches. The CDR3 has 13 residues. The germline gives CDR1 SEHNR, CDR2 FQNEAQ (reference sequence). The DNA of the CDR3 is TGTGCCAGCCGGGACAGGAACACCGGGGAGCTGTTTTTT. Its protein is CASRDRNTGELFF.

CDR3 amino acids: CASSPGTPGAYEQYF. In DNA form, the CDR3 reads TGTGCCAGCAGCCCCGGGACACCCGGGGCCTACGAGCAGTACTTC. The V and J genes are TRBV14 and TRBJ2-7; the D gene is possibly TRBD1 (6 bases). Trimming cost V 4 bases and J 2 bases, with 15 bases left between them. CDR3 length equals 15 residues. In germline, CDR1 is SGHDN, CDR2 FVKESK.

V and J are TRBV11-3 and TRBJ1-1, with D possibly matching TRBD1 (6 bases). In germline, CDR1 is SGHNT, CDR2 YENEEA. The CDR3 sequence is 14 residues long. V was cut by 1 base and J by 4 bases, with 10 bases left in between. The CDR3, as DNA: TGTGCCAGCAGCTTAGGGGAGGGGGGCACTGAAGCTTTCTTT. This encodes CASSLGEGGTEAFF.

The chain recombines TRBV18 with TRBJ2-2; 9 bases fit TRBD1. CDR3 length: 16 amino acids. With V trimmed by 5 bases and J by 7 bases, 11 bases remained unmatched. Germline-derived CDR1 and CDR2 are KGHSH and LQKENI. The CDR3 DNA is TGTGCCAGCTCAAAGTCTGAGGGACAGGGACTCGGGGAGCTGTTTTTT. This sequence encodes CASSKSEGQGLGELFF. Supplemented by reference TRBV18 and TRBJ2-2, the full variable domain reads NAGVMQNPRHLVRRRGQEARLRCSPMKGHSHVYWYRQLPEEGLKFMVYLQKENIIDESGMPKERFSAEFPKEGPSILRIQQVVRGDSAAYFCASSKSEGQGLGELFFGEGSRLTVL.